The clone carrying this T cell receptor beta chain occurred once. The data belong to a study of cytomegalovirus exposure and HLA in healthy donors. In germline, CDR1 is SNHLY, CDR2 FYNNEI. The CDR3 is 14 residues long. V gave up 6 bases and J gave up 4 bases, with 15 bases separating them. Sequenced by immunoSEQ multiplex PCR; TCRdb stores in-frame clones only, minus some. The repertoire holds about 190,000 clones, with approximately 88% as singletons. Sequencing was performed on PBMCs. The chain combines TRBV2 with TRBJ2-5; D is possibly TRBD2 (5 bases). The sequence was obtained from a man younger than 35 in good health and CMV-seropositive. This CDR3 reads CASRRTGKGETQYF. CDR3 coding DNA: TGTGCCAGCAGAAGGACGGGGAAGGGAGAGACCCAGTACTTC. Full variable domain (outside the CDR3, taken from reference TRBV2 and TRBJ2-5): EPEVTQTPSHQVTQMGQEVILRCVPISNHLYFYWYRQILGQKVEFLVSFYNNEISEKSEIFDDQFSVERPDGSNFTLKIRSTKLEDSAMYFCASRRTGKGETQYFGPGTRLLVL.